These 22 T cell receptor beta chains came from one sample sequenced in a study of graft-versus-host responses after intestinal transplantation. These TCRs' antigens remain unknown. Clones were sequenced by immunoSEQ multiplex PCR, and TCRdb holds only the in-frame ones, with some missing. There are 85,000 to 100,000 clones in the sample; roughly 90% occur only once, and 0.3% to 0.35% lies in the top ten. The input for sequencing was unstimulated CD4+ T cells sorted from spleen or lymph node cells, taken before transplant. These receptors were taken from a human donor who was the organ donor for an intestinal transplant.

The chain links TRBV6-1 to TRBJ2-7; 10 bases are shared with TRBD1. The V gene end was trimmed by 8 bases and the J gene end by 3 bases; junction bases not matched to a gene: 4. CDR1 MNHNS and CDR2 SASEGT come from the germline V gene. This CDR3 has 13 residues. The chain's CDR3 is CASGRDRGYEQYF. The CDR3, as DNA: TGTGCCAGCGGCCGGGACAGGGGCTACGAGCAGTACTTC.

This clone turned up a few times. V and J are TRBV6-6 and TRBJ1-2; TRBD1 agrees at 8 bases. The ends lost 5 bases at V and 5 bases at J; junction bases unmatched: 7. The V gene's germline CDR1 is MNHNY and CDR2 SVGAGI (reference sequence). CDR3 length: 14 amino acids. As DNA, the CDR3 is TGTGCCAGCAGTCCTCAGGGGGCCCAGTATGGCTACACCTTC. It specifies CASSPQGAQYGYTF.

The rearrangement uses TRBV27 and TRBJ1-5; possible D gene TRBD1, 5 bases. CDR1 and CDR2 from the germline V gene are MNHEY and SMNVEV (reference sequence). The V end was cut by 7 bases, the J end by 2 bases, with 6 bases between. The CDR3 is 12 amino acids. CDR3 amino acids: CASKGGNQPQHF. The CDR3 DNA is TGTGCCAGCAAAGGGGGCAATCAGCCCCAGCATTTT.

This rearrangement joins TRBV15 to TRBJ1-3, with 7 positions matching TRBD1. The V gene end was trimmed by 0 bases and the J gene end by 1 base; junction bases not matched to a gene: 9. The CDR3 has 18 amino acids. Germline V gene lookup returns CDR1 LNHNV and CDR2 YYDKDF (reference sequence). As DNA, the CDR3 is TGTGCCACCAGCAGAGATAGGCCCAGGGGGAGGTCTGGAAACACCATATATTTT. This sequence encodes CATSRDRPRGRSGNTIYF.

This sequence joins TRBV7-3 and TRBJ1-1; D perhaps matches TRBD1 (6 bases). This CDR3 region has 17 residues. CDR1 and CDR2 from the germline V gene are SGHTA and FQGTGA. V lost 5 bases and J lost 1, with 20 bases in between. DNA for the CDR3: TGTGCCAGCAGCCCCCTCGGGATGGACAGATGGAACACTGAAGCTTTCTTT. It is translated as CASSPLGMDRWNTEAFF.

The chain uses TRBV6-1 and TRBJ2-2; 8 bases agree with TRBD2. After removal of 4 bases from V and 3 bases from J, the junction contained 4 bases not matched to a gene. This CDR3 spans 15 amino acids. CDR1 and CDR2 from the germline V gene are MNHNS and SASEGT. CDR3: CASSAVAGYTGELFF. The DNA for the CDR3 is TGTGCCAGCAGTGCCGTAGCGGGGTACACCGGGGAGCTGTTTTTT.

The chain joins TRBV10-2 to TRBJ1-2, with D perhaps matching TRBD1 (6 bases). The CDR3 contains 14 residues. CDR1 is WSHSY, CDR2 SAAADI, per germline. V dropped 7 bases and J dropped 4 bases, with 16 bases sitting between them. CDR3 in DNA: TGCGCCAGCAAGACCCTACAGGGTTCCTATGGCTACACCTTC. The encoded protein is CASKTLQGSYGYTF.

This chain links TRBV5-6 with TRBJ2-7; the D gene is possibly TRBD2 (5 bases). Germline-derived CDR1 and CDR2 are SGHDT and YYEEEE. V was shortened by 1 base and J by 4 bases, with 15 bases between the two germline ends. This CDR3 contains 15 residues. CDR3 amino acids: CASSLPGFSAYEQYF. DNA of the CDR3: TGTGCCAGCAGCTTGCCGGGGTTTAGCGCGTACGAGCAGTACTTC.

J is TRBJ2-5 and V is TRBV25-1; 9 bases agree with TRBD1. The CDR3 loop spans 16 amino acids. CDR1 is MGHDK, CDR2 SYGVNS, per germline. V shed 2 bases and J 2 bases; nucleotides not matched to a gene: 6. This CDR3 is CASSEGGTGKQETQYF. CDR3 DNA: TGTGCCAGCAGTGAAGGCGGGACAGGGAAGCAAGAGACCCAGTACTTC.

The chain uses TRBV25-1 and TRBJ2-3, with a weak D call TRBD2 (5 bases). Trimming shortened V by 8 bases and J by 2 bases, and 20 bases separated the two germline ends. CDR1 MGHDK and CDR2 SYGVNS come from the germline V gene. CDR3 size: 16 residues. CDR3 in DNA: TGTGCCAGCGGACCCACTAGACTACCACACACAGATACGCAGTATTTT. Protein: CASGPTRLPHTDTQYF.

The rearrangement joins TRBV6-5 to TRBJ2-2; 7 bases fit TRBD2. The CDR3 contains 16 residues. V lost 0 bases and J lost 5; bases outside the gene matches: 6. The germline CDR1 and CDR2 sequences are MNHEY and SVGAGI. The CDR3 spells CASSYSIAGDTGELFF. The DNA of the CDR3 is TGTGCCAGCAGTTACTCGATTGCGGGAGATACCGGGGAGCTGTTTTTT.

V usage is TRBV30 and J usage is TRBJ1-3; 7 bases agree with TRBD1. The CDR3 extends over 11 amino acids. Looked up from germline, CDR1 is GTSNPN and CDR2 is SVGIG (reference sequence). The V gene end was trimmed by 7 bases and the J gene end by 4 bases; junction bases not matched to a gene: 1. The DNA for the CDR3 is TGTGCCTCAGGGGGGGGAAACACCATATATTTT. It translates to CASGGGNTIYF.

The rearrangement joins TRBV25-1 to TRBJ1-2; perhaps TRBD1 as D (6 bases). Trimming cost V 1 base and J 4 bases, with 13 bases left between them. Germline V gene lookup returns CDR1 MGHDK and CDR2 SYGVNS. The CDR3 has 15 amino acids. CDR3 in DNA: TGTGCCAGCAGTGAATTGGGGGGGGCAGGCTATGGCTACACCTTC. Translation: CASSELGGAGYGYTF.

V usage is TRBV10-3 and J usage is TRBJ1-6; D perhaps matches TRBD1 (6 bases). V dropped 0 bases and J dropped 7 bases, with 13 bases sitting between them. CDR1 and CDR2 (germline): ENHRY, SYGVKD. The CDR3 sequence is 16 residues long. The CDR3 DNA is TGTGCCATCAGTGAGTCGAGGCAGGGGAAAAATTCACCCCTCCACTTT. Translating gives CAISESRQGKNSPLHF.

This clone was detected a few times. The rearrangement uses TRBV2 and TRBJ1-3; 7 bases line up with TRBD1. Trimming took 7 bases from V and 1 from J; bases not matched to a gene: 10. The CDR3 runs to 16 residues. In germline, CDR1 is SNHLY, CDR2 FYNNEI. CDR3: CASTSDRVVSGNTIYF. The CDR3, as DNA: TGTGCCAGCACCTCAGACAGGGTGGTATCTGGAAACACCATATATTTT.

V usage is TRBV28 and J usage is TRBJ2-7; D is possibly TRBD2 (5 bases). This CDR3 has 15 amino acids. Trimming took 5 bases from V and 0 from J, leaving 14 bases between them. CDR1 is MDHEN, CDR2 SYDVKM, per germline. In DNA form, the CDR3 reads TGTGCCAGCAGTCCCTGGCGGGCTAGCTCCTACGAGCAGTACTTC. Amino acids: CASSPWRASSYEQYF.

The V gene is TRBV12-5, the J gene TRBJ2-2; 11 bases are a match to TRBD2. The germline gives CDR1 LGHNT, CDR2 FRNRAP. V lost 6 bases and J lost 6; bases outside the gene matches: 3. CDR3 length: 14 amino acids. CDR3 protein: CASGHSGRAGELFF. For the CDR3, the DNA is TGTGCTAGTGGACATAGCGGGAGGGCCGGGGAGCTGTTTTTT.

J is TRBJ1-1 and V is TRBV18, with a tentative D call TRBD1 (6 bases). Germline CDR1 reads KGHSH; CDR2 reads LQKENI. V was trimmed by 3 bases and J by 8 bases, leaving 13 bases between them. This CDR3 is built from 13 residues. As DNA, the CDR3 is TGTGCCAGCTCACCCCGGACAGAAGCCGAAGCTTTCTTT. Translated, it gives CASSPRTEAEAFF.

The chain recombines TRBV6-1 with TRBJ2-2; D call uncertain. The germline V gene encodes CDR1 MNHNS and CDR2 SASEGT. This CDR3 has 13 residues. V was cut by 5 bases and J by 0 bases, with 4 bases left in between. CDR3 coding DNA: TGTGCCAGCAGTACAGCGAACACCGGGGAGCTGTTTTTT. Its protein is CASSTANTGELFF.

The rearrangement links TRBV27 to TRBJ1-4; 9 nucleotides match TRBD1. Germline lookup yields CDR1 MNHEY and CDR2 SMNVEV (reference sequence). The CDR3 length is 14 residues. The V gene end was trimmed by 5 bases and the J gene end by 5 bases; junction bases not matched to a gene: 3. In DNA form, the CDR3 reads TGTGCCAGCAGTCCGGACAGGGGAAATGAAAAACTGTTTTTT. Its protein is CASSPDRGNEKLFF.

The gene calls are TRBV2 and TRBJ2-2; 10 nucleotides line up with TRBD2. The trim removed 3 bases at V and 0 bases at J, leaving 4 bases unmatched. The CDR3 is 17 residues long. Per germline, CDR1 SNHLY and CDR2 FYNNEI. Here the CDR3 reads CASSDPGTSANTGELFF. CDR3 DNA: TGTGCCAGCAGTGACCCCGGGACTAGCGCGAACACCGGGGAGCTGTTTTTT.

The rearrangement joins TRBV19 to TRBJ2-1, with 10 bases lining up with TRBD1. The CDR3 runs 11 residues. The germline CDR1 and CDR2 sequences are LNHDA and SQIVND (reference sequence). J lost 15 bases, V lost 8 bases, and 7 bases had no gene match. CDR3 bases: TGTGCCAGTCGTCGGGGACAGGGGTGGTTCTTC. It translates to CASRRGQGWFF.